This T cell receptor beta chain was profiled in a study of shared clonotypes between healthy human individuals. All participating donors were Caucasian adults from Nashville, Tennessee. Repertoires were generated with immunoSEQ multiplex PCR, while TCRdb's copy carries only in-frame clones and drops some. Among some 1.4 million clones, approximately 97% were seen once, and the ten largest hold over 1%. As regards this clone: The antigen is not known.

Trimming left V 6 bases short and J 2 bases short, with 14 bases between. The CDR3 runs to 15 residues. Germline V gene lookup returns CDR1 SNHLY and CDR2 FYNNEI. Findings of the study overall: Against clonotypes common to all four donors, non-shared ones had lower generation probabilities.

This receptor was taken from a man aged 25 to 40 in good health. Sequences were obtained from naive CD4+ T cells sorted from blood. As for subset: CD45RA+ positively selected. The chain combines TRBV2 with TRBJ1-3; possibly TRBD1 for D (5 bases). CDR3 bases: TGTGCCAGCAGAAGGTCCGGGGGAGCTGGAAACACCATATATTTT. It translates to CASRRSGGAGNTIYF.